This T cell receptor beta chain was obtained from a study of T-cell reconstitution after alpha-beta-depleted transplantation in children. The TCRbeta library was prepared with unique molecular identifiers. One entry per CDR3 protein, called by TCRdb with MiXCR from the PCR reads. Of some 150,000 distinct CDR3 sequences detected, around 9% appear once; the ten largest clones hold 15% to 20%. Concerning this clonotype: Antigen unknown.

The germline V gene has CDR1 LNHDA and CDR2 SQIVND (reference sequence). V lost 10 bases and J lost 0, with 10 bases in between. The length of the CDR3 is 14 residues. Study outcomes and limitations: The main origin of T-cell counts and diversity one year after transplant was newly produced T cells.

This TCR derives from a female patient aged 2-9 years who had a stem cell transplant for congenital amegakaryocytic thrombocytopenia, so the T cells may come from the graft donor. The chain combines TRBV19 with TRBJ2-6, with D perhaps matching TRBD1 (5 bases). Source: PBMCs, mostly from graft donor cells, taken 180 days after TCRalphabeta/CD19-depleted stem cell transplant. In DNA, the CDR3 is TGTGCCACCGACAGCTTCTCTGGGGCCAACGTCCTGACTTTC. It translates to CATDSFSGANVLTF.